Listed here are 7 T cell receptor beta chains from one sample, sequenced in a study of PD-1 blockade in classical Hodgkin lymphoma. Some clones are missing from TCRdb's copy, which holds only in-frame ones; the method was immunoSEQ multiplex PCR. The sample lists approximately 20,000 clones, around 82% occurring once. All the patients suffered relapse after autologous stem cell transplantation, and brentuximab vedotin exposure differed. This material consisted of peripheral blood mononuclear cells (PBMCs), taken before the second cycle of nivolumab. These receptors were collected from a human donor with classical Hodgkin lymphoma.

This clone was found once. The junction departs from the called germline gene at one end, perhaps through a read error. The rearrangement uses TRBV2 and TRBJ2-1; no clear D. Per germline, CDR1 SNHLY and CDR2 FYNNEI. CDR3 length: 10 amino acids. The CDR3 region is CASSHITRVF. As DNA, the CDR3 is TGTGCCAGCAGCCATATAACTCGGGTCTTC.

The rearrangement joins TRBV10-3 to TRBJ1-1, with a weak D call TRBD1 (5 bases). The V gene lost 8 bases and the J gene lost 7 bases, with 14 bases spanning the gap. In germline, CDR1 is ENHRY, CDR2 SYGVKD. This CDR3 region has 12 residues. CDR3 loop: CAIGRGRNEAFF. The CDR3 DNA reads TGTGCCATCGGCCGGGGACGGAATGAAGCTTTCTTT.

The J gene is TRBJ2-3, the V gene TRBV7-6; D gene unclear. This CDR3 spans 13 amino acids. CDR1 is SGHVS, CDR2 FNYEAQ, per germline. The ends were cut back, 2 bases at V and 4 bases at J, with 7 bases in the middle. The CDR3 DNA reads as TGTGCCAGCAGCTTAAGGCCCGCAGATACGCAGTATTTT. Amino acid sequence: CASSLRPADTQYF.

V is TRBV30 and J is TRBJ2-1; 9 positions agree with TRBD2. The CDR3 has 15 amino acids. Germline values: CDR1 GTSNPN, CDR2 SVGIG (reference sequence). V gave up 2 bases and J gave up 9 bases; unmatched junction bases: 11. CDR3 in amino acids: CAWSIGREGLGEQFF. The CDR3 DNA reads TGTGCCTGGAGTATTGGGCGGGAGGGCCTCGGTGAGCAGTTCTTC.

The V call is TRBV30, the J call TRBJ1-5; 7 bases align to TRBD1. The CDR3 has 17 amino acids. V dropped 1 base and J dropped 1; count of bases not matched to a gene: 10. Per the germline V gene, CDR1 is GTSNPN and CDR2 is SVGIG (reference sequence). In DNA, the CDR3 is TGTGCCTGGAGTGCAAAACAGGGGCCTGCGAGCAATCAGCCCCAGCATTTT. Amino acid sequence: CAWSAKQGPASNQPQHF.

The rearrangement links TRBV5-4 to TRBJ2-5; 13 nucleotides align to TRBD2. The length of the CDR3 is 18 residues. CDR1 is SGHNT, CDR2 YYREEE, per germline (reference sequence). With 4 bases clipped from V and 4 bases from J, the junction kept 13 bases outside the gene matches. DNA of the CDR3: TGTGCCAGCAGCGGCCCCACTAGCGGGAGGGCAAATTCAGAGACCCAGTACTTC. Translating it yields CASSGPTSGRANSETQYF.

The V gene is TRBV19, the J gene TRBJ2-7, with TRBD1 matching 12 bases. The trim removed 5 bases at V and 5 bases at J, leaving 10 bases unmatched. The CDR3 is 16 amino acids. Germline V gene sequence: CDR1 LNHDA, CDR2 SQIVND (reference sequence). The chain's CDR3 is CASSPSRGTGGDEQYF. In DNA, the CDR3 is TGTGCCAGTAGTCCAAGTAGGGGGACAGGGGGCGACGAGCAGTACTTC.